This passage covers 2 T cell receptor beta chains from one sample sequenced in a study of monozygotic twins with inflammatory bowel disease. TCRdb reprocessed the 5' RACE reads and keeps a single row for each CDR3 protein, giving no DNA. The sample spans 400,000 to 500,000 distinct CDR3 sequences; the ten largest clones claim less than 2.5%. The sequenced material came from blood. Every receptor here comes from a human donor with ulcerative colitis or Crohn's disease, or a healthy co-twin of an affected twin (not recorded which).

V usage is TRBV7-9 and J usage is TRBJ2-1; as DNA is missing, the TRBD2 call by TCRdb cannot be tested. This CDR3 is built from 17 residues. Per the germline V gene, CDR1 is SEHNR and CDR2 is FQNEAQ (reference sequence). This chain's CDR3 is CASSLLAGLGWLDEQFF. Filled out from reference TRBV7-9 and TRBJ2-1, the complete variable domain reads DTGVSQNPRHKITKRGQNVTFRCDPISEHNRLYWYRQTLGQGPEFLTYFQNEAQLEKSRLLSDRFSAERPKGSFSTLEIQRTEQGDSAMYLCASSLLAGLGWLDEQFFGPGTRLTVL.

The chain carries TRBV30 and TRBJ2-3; TCRdb's D call, TRBD2, is unchecked because there is no DNA. The CDR3 has 14 amino acids. Looked up from germline, CDR1 is GTSNPN and CDR2 is SVGIG (reference sequence). The CDR3 sequence: CACLAGGRTDTQYF. The full variable domain, completed using reference TRBV30 and TRBJ2-3, is SQTIHQWPATLVQPVGSPLSLECTVEGTSNPNLYWYRQAAGRGLQLLFYSVGIGQISSEVPQNLSASRPQDRQFILSSKKLLLSDSGFYLCACLAGGRTDTQYFGPGTRLTVL.